This T cell receptor (beta chain) was identified in a study of response to subunit inactivated influenza vaccine. Study-wide findings and caveats: The study's authors posited that every seasonal influenza vaccination enlists few new T cells.

One entry per CDR3 protein results from TCRdb running MiXCR on the RT-PCR reads. The sample yields about 650,000 distinct CDR3 sequences, about 14% seen once. For this clonotype: The target antigen is unknown.

This sample comprised PBMCs from blood, obtained around two weeks before vaccination. This sequence was found in a middle-aged man who received an inactivated influenza vaccine.

This CDR3 reads CASSQGVSGTGVSQETQYF. DNA of the CDR3: TGTGCCAGCAGCCAAGGGGTGTCCGGGACAGGGGTGAGTCAAGAGACCCAGTACTTC. The chain has TRBV3-1 and TRBJ2-5, with 10 bases identical to TRBD1. From germline, CDR1 is LGHDT and CDR2 YNNKEL (reference sequence). The CDR3 length is 19 residues. Trimming cost V 1 base and J 2 bases; bases outside gene matches: 13.